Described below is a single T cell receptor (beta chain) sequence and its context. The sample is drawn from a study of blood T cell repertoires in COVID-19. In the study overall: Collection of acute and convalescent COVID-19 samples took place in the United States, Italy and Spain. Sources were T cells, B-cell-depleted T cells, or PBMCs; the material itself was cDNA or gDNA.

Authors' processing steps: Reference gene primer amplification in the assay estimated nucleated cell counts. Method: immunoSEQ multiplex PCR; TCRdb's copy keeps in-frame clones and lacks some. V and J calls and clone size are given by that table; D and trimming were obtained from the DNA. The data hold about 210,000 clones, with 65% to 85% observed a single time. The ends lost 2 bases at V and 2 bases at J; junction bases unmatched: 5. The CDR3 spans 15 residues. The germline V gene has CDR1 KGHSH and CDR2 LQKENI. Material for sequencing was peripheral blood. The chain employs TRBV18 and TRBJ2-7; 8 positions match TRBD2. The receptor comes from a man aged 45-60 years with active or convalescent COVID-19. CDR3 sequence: CASSPALAGTYEQYF. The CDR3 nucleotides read TGTGCCAGCTCACCAGCCCTAGCGGGCACCTACGAGCAGTACTTC.